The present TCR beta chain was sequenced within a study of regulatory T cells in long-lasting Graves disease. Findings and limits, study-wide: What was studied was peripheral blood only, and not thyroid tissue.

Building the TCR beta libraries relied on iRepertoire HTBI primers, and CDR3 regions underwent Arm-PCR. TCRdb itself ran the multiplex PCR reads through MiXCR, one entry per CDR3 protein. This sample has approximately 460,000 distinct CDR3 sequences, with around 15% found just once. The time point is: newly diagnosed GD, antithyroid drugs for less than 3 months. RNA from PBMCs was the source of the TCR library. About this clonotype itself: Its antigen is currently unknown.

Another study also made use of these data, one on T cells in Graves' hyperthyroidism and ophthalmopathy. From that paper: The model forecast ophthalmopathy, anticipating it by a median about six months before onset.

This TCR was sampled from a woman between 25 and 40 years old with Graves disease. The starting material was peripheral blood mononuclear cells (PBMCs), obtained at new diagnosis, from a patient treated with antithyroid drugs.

The CDR3 DNA is TGCGCCAGCAGGCGAGACTCATGGGGATCATCTGGAAACACCATATATTTT. Residues: CASRRDSWGSSGNTIYF. J is TRBJ1-3 and V is TRBV5-1; D unclear. Germline-derived CDR1 and CDR2 are SGHRS and YFSETQ. The V gene lost 5 bases and the J gene lost 1 base, with 19 bases spanning the gap. The CDR3 runs 17 residues.